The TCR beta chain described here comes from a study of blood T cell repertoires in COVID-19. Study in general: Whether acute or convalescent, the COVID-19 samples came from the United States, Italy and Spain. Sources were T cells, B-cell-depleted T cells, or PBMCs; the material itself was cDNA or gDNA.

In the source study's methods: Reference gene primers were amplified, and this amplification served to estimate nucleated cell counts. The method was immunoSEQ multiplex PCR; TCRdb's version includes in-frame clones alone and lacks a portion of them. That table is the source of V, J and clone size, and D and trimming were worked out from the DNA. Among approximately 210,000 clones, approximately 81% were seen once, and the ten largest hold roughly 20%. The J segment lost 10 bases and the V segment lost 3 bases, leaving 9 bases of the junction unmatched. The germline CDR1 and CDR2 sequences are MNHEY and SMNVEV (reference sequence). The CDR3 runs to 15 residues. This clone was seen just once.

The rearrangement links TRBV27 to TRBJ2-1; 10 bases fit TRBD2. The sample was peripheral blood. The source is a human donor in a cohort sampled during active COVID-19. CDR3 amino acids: CASSLVLAGAIEQFF. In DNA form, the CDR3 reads TGTGCCAGCAGTTTGGTTCTAGCGGGAGCCATAGAGCAGTTCTTC.